A single sample gave rise to the 19 T cell receptor beta chains below, sequenced in a study of cytomegalovirus exposure and HLA in healthy donors. PCR amplification relied on 60 Vbeta primers (plus 13 Jbeta primers). The table came from immunoSEQ multiplex PCR; TCRdb's copy has only in-frame clones and leaves some out. The top ten hold under 5% of the sample, which has 170,000 or so clones, roughly four fifths seen once. Source material: PBMCs. These receptors all come from a girl aged 5-17 years in good health and CMV-seropositive.

This clone is a singleton in its sample. The chain employs TRBV6-5 and TRBJ1-5; 12 bases are shared with TRBD1. Germline CDR1 is MNHEY and CDR2 is SVGAGI. The CDR3 is 16 amino acids. The trim removed 4 bases at V and 4 bases at J, leaving 5 bases unmatched. CDR3 sequence reads: CASSFPGQGANQPQHF. The CDR3 DNA reads as TGTGCCAGCAGTTTCCCGGGACAGGGGGCTAATCAGCCCCAGCATTTT.

This clone was observed a single time. V usage is TRBV6-4 and J usage is TRBJ2-2; D possibly corresponds to TRBD2 (5 bases). The CDR3 totals 15 residues. Germline V gives CDR1 MRHNA, CDR2 SNTAGT. Trimming stripped 1 base from V and 1 base from J, with 7 bases between. The DNA of the CDR3 is TGTGCCAGCAGTGACTTAGGAGGGAACACCGGGGAGCTGTTTTTT. Its translation is CASSDLGGNTGELFF.

The chain joins TRBV5-1 to TRBJ2-1; perhaps TRBD2 as D (7 bases). This CDR3 has 17 residues. The germline V and J ends were trimmed by 4 bases and 2 bases, with 19 bases remaining between them. CDR1 SGHRS and CDR2 YFSETQ come from the germline V gene. CDR3 in DNA: TGCGCCAGCAGCCTTCTTAGCCCGGGGGGCACCTACAATGAGCAGTTCTTC. It yields the protein CASSLLSPGGTYNEQFF.

This sequence joins TRBV29-1 and TRBJ1-1; no firm D call. The length of the CDR3 is 12 residues. Germline loops: CDR1 SQVTM, CDR2 ANQGSEA. V dropped 4 bases and J dropped 1 base, with 7 bases sitting between them. The CDR3 is CSVGGWNTEAFF. The CDR3 nucleotides read TGCAGCGTTGGAGGCTGGAACACTGAAGCTTTCTTT.

This rearrangement joins TRBV2 to TRBJ1-2, with D perhaps matching TRBD1 (5 bases). The V and J ends lost 7 bases and 0 bases respectively, with 9 bases between them. The CDR3 is 13 amino acids. Germline CDR1 and CDR2: SNHLY and FYNNEI. CDR3 region: CASKGVPNYGYTF. In DNA form, the CDR3 reads TGTGCCAGCAAAGGGGTCCCTAACTATGGCTACACCTTC.

This chain joins TRBV6-1 and TRBJ2-7; perhaps TRBD1 as D (5 bases). The CDR3 runs 14 residues. Looked up from germline, CDR1 is MNHNS and CDR2 is SASEGT. V gave up 5 bases and J gave up 0 bases, with 11 bases separating them. Here the CDR3 DNA reads TGTGCCAGCAGTCTAGGGGCGCTCTCCTACGAGCAGTACTTC. Protein: CASSLGALSYEQYF.

The chain joins TRBV7-9 to TRBJ2-7; TRBD1 aligns across 9 bases. This CDR3 has 16 residues. Germline CDR1 reads SEHNR; CDR2 reads FQNEAQ (reference sequence). The ends lost 5 bases at V and 1 base at J; junction bases unmatched: 9. The CDR3 DNA reads TGTGCCAGCAGCCCCCGGGGGGACAGGGATTCCTACGAGCAGTACTTC. Protein: CASSPRGDRDSYEQYF.

The chain recombines TRBV7-9 with TRBJ1-1; maybe TRBD1 (6 bases). The CDR3 is made up of 14 amino acids. The germline V and J ends were trimmed by 5 bases and 7 bases, with 17 bases remaining between them. Germline CDR1 is SEHNR and CDR2 is FQNEAQ (reference sequence). CDR3 amino acids: CASSLGQGINEAFF. DNA for the CDR3: TGTGCCAGCAGCCTCGGGCAGGGGATCAATGAAGCTTTCTTT.

The chain links TRBV30 to TRBJ1-3, with 9 nucleotides matching TRBD1. J was trimmed by 1 base and V by 4 bases; bases with no gene match: 11. Looked up from germline, CDR1 is GTSNPN and CDR2 is SVGIG (reference sequence). This CDR3 spans 17 amino acids. CDR3 coding DNA: TGTGCCTGGAAGGTTTCGATGGACAGGGGTTCTGGAAACACCATATATTTT. As protein: CAWKVSMDRGSGNTIYF.

The chain uses TRBV19 and TRBJ1-2; tentative D call: TRBD1 (5 bases). With 4 bases removed from V and 8 bases from J, the gap between germline ends came to 14 bases. Per the germline V gene, CDR1 is LNHDA and CDR2 is SQIVND (reference sequence). This CDR3 has 13 amino acids. Here the CDR3 DNA reads TGTGCCAGTAGTACTAGGGGAAGAGGCGGCTACACCTTC. It translates to CASSTRGRGGYTF.

CDR3 sequence: CASSMVASGSPKVAKNIQYF. CDR3 sequence (DNA): TGTGCCAGTAGTATGGTCGCTAGCGGGTCCCCGAAAGTAGCCAAAAACATTCAGTACTTC. The V gene is TRBV19, the J gene TRBJ2-4; TRBD2 matches 8 bases. The CDR3 sequence is 20 residues long. V was pared by 3 bases and J by 0 bases, with 16 bases of the junction left unmatched. Germline lookup yields CDR1 LNHDA and CDR2 SQIVND (reference sequence).

This clone has only one observation. The rearrangement links TRBV2 to TRBJ2-7, with TRBD2 matching 7 bases. CDR3 length: 15 amino acids. Germline CDR1 and CDR2: SNHLY and FYNNEI. Unmatched junction bases numbered 12, after V lost 3 bases and J lost 7 bases. In DNA form, the CDR3 reads TGTGCCAGCAGTGATAAGCGCAGGGTGGGAGGGGAGCAGTACTTC. Translated, it gives CASSDKRRVGGEQYF. The whole variable domain, remainder taken from reference TRBV2 and TRBJ2-7, is EPEVTQTPSHQVTQMGQEVILRCVPISNHLYFYWYRQILGQKVEFLVSFYNNEISEKSEIFDDQFSVERPDGSNFTLKIRSTKLEDSAMYFCASSDKRRVGGEQYFGPGTRLTVT.

The chain is built from TRBV6-4 and TRBJ2-2; D not resolved. Germline V gene lookup returns CDR1 MRHNA and CDR2 SNTAGT. V shed 5 bases and J shed 2 bases, with 6 bases lying between them. The length of the CDR3 is 13 residues. The CDR3 region has the DNA TGTGCCAGCAGTACAAAAAACACCGGGGAGCTGTTTTTT. It yields the protein CASSTKNTGELFF.

This clone has more than one count but fewer than ten. The V and J genes are TRBV5-1 and TRBJ2-7; TRBD1 matches 10 bases. Per germline, CDR1 SGHRS and CDR2 YFSETQ. With 4 bases clipped from V and 5 bases from J, the junction kept 15 bases outside the gene matches. The CDR3 length is 17 residues. This CDR3 is CASSPLPGQGYSHEQYF. CDR3 DNA sequence: TGCGCCAGCAGCCCCCTTCCGGGACAGGGGTATTCTCACGAGCAGTACTTC.

This chain links TRBV2 with TRBJ1-1, with D hard to call. Germline V gene data show CDR1 as SNHLY and CDR2 as FYNNEI. This CDR3 is 14 amino acids long. Trimming left V 5 bases short and J 3 bases short, with 13 bases between. The DNA of the CDR3 is TGTGCCAGCAGTCCGGGGATCAAGGACACTGAAGCTTTCTTT. The encoded protein is CASSPGIKDTEAFF.

The V gene is TRBV4-1, the J gene TRBJ2-1, with D possibly matching TRBD1 (6 bases). Germline V gene lookup returns CDR1 MGHRA and CDR2 YSYEKL. V was cut by 0 bases and J by 10 bases, with 13 bases left in between. The CDR3 covers 14 residues. The CDR3 nucleotides read TGCGCCAGCAGCCAAGATGGACAGCTTCACGAGCAGTTCTTC. Its protein product is CASSQDGQLHEQFF.

The chain is built from TRBV5-1 and TRBJ1-1, with a possible D match to TRBD1 (6 bases). V was clipped by 0 bases and J by 1 base, with 10 bases between them. The CDR3 loop spans 15 amino acids. In germline, CDR1 is SGHRS, CDR2 YFSETQ. This chain's CDR3 is CASSLDGTTNTEAFF. The CDR3 DNA sequence: TGCGCCAGCAGCTTGGATGGGACAACGAACACTGAAGCTTTCTTT.

The gene calls are TRBV19 and TRBJ1-2; the match to TRBD1 covers 8 bases. Germline loops: CDR1 LNHDA, CDR2 SQIVND (reference sequence). The V gene end was trimmed by 3 bases and the J gene end by 1 base; junction bases not matched to a gene: 10. This CDR3 is 17 amino acids long. CDR3 DNA sequence: TGTGCCAGTAGTATCCGACAGGGGCTTTTAATTAACTATGGCTACACCTTC. Protein sequence: CASSIRQGLLINYGYTF.

This clone has more than one count but fewer than ten. The chain combines TRBV2 with TRBJ1-1; possible D gene TRBD1, 6 bases. The CDR3 length is 14 residues. V gave up 6 bases and J gave up 0 bases, with 11 bases separating them. CDR1 and CDR2 (germline): SNHLY, FYNNEI. This chain's CDR3 is CASREQGMNTEAFF. CDR3 DNA sequence: TGTGCCAGCAGGGAACAGGGTATGAACACTGAAGCTTTCTTT.